This entry concerns a single TCR beta chain. What it binds is unknown. Reverse transcription of extracted RNA yielded cDNA, which provided the sequencing template. This table comes from immunoSEQ multiplex PCR, and its TCRdb copy is limited to in-frame clones, with some not included. The table lists more than 100,000 clones, 86% of them singletons. This entry comes from a study of CD8+ T cells in alopecia areata. Study details: Patients in the treated group were given tofacitinib by mouth, 5 to 10 mg twice a day. Findings of the study overall: Greater clonality was observed in lesional scalp samples, especially alopecia totalis/universalis, versus normal scalp. The study found TCR sharing across patients less clear than in mice, possibly for HLA reasons.

Indicated treatment: oral pan-JAK inhibitor, 5-10 mg twice daily. V was pared by 4 bases and J by 0 bases, with 9 bases of the junction left unmatched. CDR1 and CDR2 (germline): SQVTM, ANQGSEA. The CDR3 consists of 16 residues. The clonotype was recovered from a human donor with alopecia areata. The chain recombines TRBV29-1 with TRBJ2-1, with 7 nucleotides matching TRBD1. The sequenced sample was CD8+ T cells sorted from blood, obtained between weeks 30 and 35, from a patient treated with tofacitinib. CDR3 coding DNA: TGCAGCGTTGTTAGTGAGACAGGGAGCTCCTACAATGAGCAGTTCTTC. This gives the protein CSVVSETGSSYNEQFF.